This T cell receptor (beta chain) was retrieved from a study of breast tumors, draining lymph nodes, adjacent tissues. Via MiXCR, TCRdb re-called the multiplex PCR reads, giving one row per CDR3 protein. Of 140,000 or so distinct CDR3 sequences in the sample, 32% are singletons; the top ten hold less than 2.5%. The CDR3 consists of 16 residues. Germline CDR1 reads SGHRS; CDR2 reads YFSETQ. V was pared by 0 bases and J by 6 bases, with 13 bases between. There are many counts of this clonotype. Its antigen is as yet unknown. The study's findings and limits: The data were judged consistent with most tumor T cells coming from lymph node and expanding in tumor.

Samples came from axillary lymph nodes draining the breast cancer. This sequence joins TRBV5-1 and TRBJ1-6; tentatively, D is TRBD1 (6 bases). The clonotype originates from a female donor with breast cancer. Some clones in this sample may be carry-over from other donors' samples. The specimen was axillary lymph node tissue. CDR3 protein: CASSLGLTGRNSPLHF. The CDR3 bases are TGCGCCAGCAGCTTGGGGTTAACAGGGCGTAATTCACCCCTCCACTTT.